This is a list of T cell receptor beta chains from one sample in a study of T cell responses to AZD1222 COVID-19 vaccine. Some clones are missing from TCRdb's copy, which holds only in-frame ones; the method was immunoSEQ multiplex PCR. This sample has 70,000 to 95,000 clones, with around 90% found just once. The material was peripheral blood, obtained 28 days after the second AZD1222 dose. The origin of the receptors is an adult who received the AZD1222 COVID-19 vaccine. Both conserved end residues are part of each CDR3. The D gene is left open where the match is weak.

j_call: TRBJ1-5
d_call: TRBD1
v_call: TRBV2
cdr3_aa: CASSGTGGRQPQHF
cdr3_nt: TGTGCCAGTTCCGGGACAGGGGGCCGACAGCCCCAGCATTTT

j_call: TRBJ1-3
d_call: -
v_call: TRBV6-1
cdr3_aa: CASSEARGPSGAYSGNTIYF
cdr3_nt: TGTGCCAGCAGTGAAGCACGGGGCCCCTCGGGGGCCTACTCTGGAAACACCATATATTTT

j_call: TRBJ1-1
d_call: -
v_call: TRBV12-3/TRBV12-4
cdr3_aa: CASSLNGRAEAFF
cdr3_nt: TGTGCCAGCAGTTTAAACGGCCGGGCTGAAGCTTTCTTT

j_call: TRBJ1-3
d_call: -
v_call: TRBV3-1/TRBV3-2
cdr3_aa: CASSHAPHTIYF
cdr3_nt: TGTGCCAGCAGCCACGCCCCCCACACCATATATTTT

j_call: TRBJ1-4
d_call: -
v_call: TRBV6-6
cdr3_aa: CASSLRTSATNEKLFF
cdr3_nt: TGTGCCAGCAGTCTCCGGACAAGTGCAACTAATGAAAAACTGTTTTTT

j_call: TRBJ2-7
d_call: -
v_call: TRBV2
cdr3_aa: CASSTVGVEQYF
cdr3_nt: TGTGCCAGCAGCACGGTGGGGGTTGAGCAGTACTTC

j_call: TRBJ1-2
d_call: -
v_call: TRBV7-8
cdr3_aa: CASSFYQTGTNGYTF
cdr3_nt: TGTGCCAGCAGCTTTTATCAAACCGGGACGAATGGCTACACCTTC

j_call: TRBJ1-4
d_call: -
v_call: TRBV2
cdr3_aa: CASSVERLNEKLFF
cdr3_nt: TGTGCCAGCAGTGTCGAAAGACTAAATGAAAAACTGTTTTTT

j_call: TRBJ2-1
d_call: -
v_call: TRBV24-1
cdr3_aa: CATSDVANNEQFF
cdr3_nt: TGTGCCACCAGTGACGTCGCTAACAATGAGCAGTTCTTC

j_call: TRBJ2-3
d_call: -
v_call: TRBV10-1
cdr3_aa: CASSGPAGDTQYF
cdr3_nt: TGCGCCAGCAGTGGACCTGCAGGGGATACGCAGTATTTT

j_call: TRBJ1-3
d_call: -
v_call: TRBV5-1
cdr3_aa: CASSSAGTGNTIYF
cdr3_nt: TGCGCCAGCAGCTCCGCGGGCACTGGAAACACCATATATTTT